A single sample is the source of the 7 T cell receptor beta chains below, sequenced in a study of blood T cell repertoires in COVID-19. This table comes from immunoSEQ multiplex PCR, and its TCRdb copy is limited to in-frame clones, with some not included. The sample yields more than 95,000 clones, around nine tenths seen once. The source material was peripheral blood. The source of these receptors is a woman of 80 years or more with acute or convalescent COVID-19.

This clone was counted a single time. This CDR3 is CASAKKKGGPDTQYF. CDR3 sequence (DNA): TGTGCCAGCGCCAAGAAGAAAGGGGGCCCAGATACGCAGTATTTT. The rearrangement joins TRBV3-1 (or the pseudogene TRBV3-2) to TRBJ2-3; 7 positions match TRBD1. The trim removed 8 bases at V and 4 bases at J, leaving 12 bases unmatched. CDR1 is LGHDT and CDR2 is YNNKEL in the germline V gene (reference sequence). The CDR3 extends over 15 amino acids.

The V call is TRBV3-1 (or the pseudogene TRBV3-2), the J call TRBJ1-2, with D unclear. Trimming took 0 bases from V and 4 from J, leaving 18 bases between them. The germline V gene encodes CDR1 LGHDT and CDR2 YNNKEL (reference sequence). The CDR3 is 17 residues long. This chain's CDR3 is CASSQDPPGGFGYGYTF. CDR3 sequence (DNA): TGTGCCAGCAGCCAAGACCCCCCGGGAGGGTTCGGCTATGGCTACACCTTC.

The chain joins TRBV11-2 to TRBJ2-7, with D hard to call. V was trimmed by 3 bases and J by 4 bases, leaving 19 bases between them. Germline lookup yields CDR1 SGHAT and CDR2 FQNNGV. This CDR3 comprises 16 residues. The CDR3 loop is CASSFNEQIEVYEQYF. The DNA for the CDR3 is TGTGCCAGCAGCTTCAACGAGCAAATAGAGGTGTACGAGCAGTACTTC.

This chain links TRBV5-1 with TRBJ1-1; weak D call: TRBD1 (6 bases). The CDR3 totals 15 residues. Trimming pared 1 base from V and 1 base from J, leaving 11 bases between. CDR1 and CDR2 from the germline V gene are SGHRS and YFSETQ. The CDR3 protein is CASSLRATGNTEAFF. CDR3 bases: TGCGCCAGCAGCTTGAGGGCGACAGGGAACACTGAAGCTTTCTTT. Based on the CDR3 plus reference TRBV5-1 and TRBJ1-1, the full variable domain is KAGVTQTPRYLIKTRGQQVTLSCSPISGHRSVSWYQQTPGQGLQFLFEYFSETQRNKGNFPGRFSGRQFSNSRSEMNVSTLELGDSALYLCASSLRATGNTEAFFGQGTRLTVV.

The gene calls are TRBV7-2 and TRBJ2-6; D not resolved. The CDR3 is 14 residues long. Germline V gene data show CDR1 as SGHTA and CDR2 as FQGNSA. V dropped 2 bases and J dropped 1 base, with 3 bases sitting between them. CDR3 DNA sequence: TGTGCCAGCAGCTTATCTTCTGGGGCCAACGTCCTGACTTTC. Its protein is CASSLSSGANVLTF.

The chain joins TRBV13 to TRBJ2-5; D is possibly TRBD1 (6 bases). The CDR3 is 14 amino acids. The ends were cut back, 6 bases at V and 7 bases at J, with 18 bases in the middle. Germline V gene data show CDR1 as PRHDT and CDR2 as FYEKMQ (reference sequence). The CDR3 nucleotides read TGTGCCAGCAGTTTCGAACAGGGTGAAGGGACCCAGTACTTC. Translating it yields CASSFEQGEGTQYF. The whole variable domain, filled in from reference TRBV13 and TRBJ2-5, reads AAGVIQSPRHLIKEKRETATLKCYPIPRHDTVYWYQQGPGQDPQFLISFYEKMQSDKGSIPDRFSAQQFSDYHSELNMSSLELGDSALYFCASSFEQGEGTQYFGPGTRLLVL.

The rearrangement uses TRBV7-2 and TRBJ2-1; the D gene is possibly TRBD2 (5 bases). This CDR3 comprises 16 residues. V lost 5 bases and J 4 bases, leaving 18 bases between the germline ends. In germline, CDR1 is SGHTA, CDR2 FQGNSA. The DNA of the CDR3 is TGTGCCAGCAGCCGTTCCTCGACTAACCTTTACAATGAGCAGTTCTTC. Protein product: CASSRSSTNLYNEQFF.